The 5 T cell receptor beta chains listed next were all sequenced from one sample in a study of identical twins. TCRdb called the 5' RACE reads again in MiXCR, with one record for every CDR3 protein. The table lists 750,000 to 950,000 distinct CDR3 sequences, 10% to 15% of them singletons. This same sample was also part of a study on yellow fever vaccine responses in identical twins.

What was sequenced was PBMCs. Receptors originate from a young woman in good health.

This clonotype was counted only a few times. The V gene is TRBV25-1, the J gene TRBJ2-7, with 10 positions matching TRBD1. The CDR3 runs 14 residues. The germline gives CDR1 MGHDK, CDR2 SYGVNS. The V and J ends lost 5 bases and 6 bases, in that order; junction bases with no gene match: 7. CDR3 DNA sequence: TGTGCCAGCAGTAGGACAGGGGGTTATGGCGAGCAGTACTTC. Translation: CASSRTGGYGEQYF.

This clonotype appeared a few times. The chain links TRBV3-1 to TRBJ2-3; 9 bases match TRBD2. The CDR3 totals 17 residues. V was clipped by 4 bases and J by 3 bases; unmatched bases: 11. Germline V CDR1 and CDR2: LGHDT, YNNKEL (reference sequence). The CDR3 coding sequence is TGTGCCAGCAGCCGCGACCAATTAGCGGGAGTAACAGATACGCAGTATTTT. It is translated as CASSRDQLAGVTDTQYF.

This clonotype came up a few times. V and J are TRBV12-3 or TRBV12-4 and TRBJ1-5; a weak D match, TRBD1 (6 bases). The length of the CDR3 is 13 residues. Trimming removed 6 bases at V and 3 bases at J, with 9 bases between. The CDR3 bases are TGTGCCAGCAGGGACAGATCCAATCAGCCCCAGCATTTT. This codes for CASRDRSNQPQHF.

Notes on this clonotype: Sequence at one end of the junction differs from germline and may be a read error. The chain recombines TRBV28 with TRBJ2-1; 9 bases are shared with TRBD1. Germline-derived CDR1 and CDR2 are MDHEN and SYDVKM. The CDR3 is 15 amino acids. The CDR3 region has the DNA TGTGCCAGCAGACCTGGGACAGGGCATTACAATGGGCAGTTCTTC. It codes for CASRPGTGHYNGQFF.

CDR3 sequence: CASSLAQTGASYGYTF. The CDR3 DNA follows: TGTGCCAGCAGCTTAGCCCAAACAGGGGCTTCCTATGGCTACACCTTC. The rearrangement links TRBV7-9 to TRBJ1-2, with TRBD1 matching over 7 bases. V shed 0 bases and J 4 bases; nucleotides not matched to a gene: 8. Germline V lookup: CDR1 SEHNR, CDR2 FQNEAQ (reference sequence). This CDR3 has 16 residues.